This T cell receptor beta chain was sequenced for a study of shared T cell receptors in the human thymus. Trimming stripped 7 bases from V and 6 bases from J, with 15 bases between. Germline V gives CDR1 LNHDA, CDR2 SQIVND (reference sequence). This CDR3 is built from 13 residues. The assay was immunoSEQ multiplex PCR, and TCRdb's table has in-frame clones only and misses some. This sample has 550,000 to 800,000 clones; roughly 85% occur once, and the top ten carry more than 0.008%. These same records also appear under a second study, on human thymus T cells. That work adds: Healthy Finnish infants undergoing corrective surgery for congenital heart defects were the donors.

Sequencing used thymocytes. This receptor was identified in a girl less than two years old with a congenital heart defect. This chain connects TRBV19 to TRBJ1-1, with D maybe TRBD1 (5 bases). The CDR3 bases are TGTGCCAGTACGGAGGGTCGGGGGGCTGAAGCTTTCTTT. Protein product: CASTEGRGAEAFF. The variable domain in full, with the rest retrieved from reference TRBV19 and TRBJ1-1, is DGGITQSPKYLFRKEGQNVTLSCEQNLNHDAMYWYRQDPGQGLRLIYYSQIVNDFQKGDIAEGYSVSREKKESFPLTVTSAQKNPTAFYLCASTEGRGAEAFFGQGTRLTVV.